This T cell receptor (beta chain) is from a study of T cells after yellow fever vaccination. Germline V gene sequence: CDR1 SGHDT, CDR2 YYEEEE. This CDR3 comprises 16 residues. Trimming cost V 7 bases and J 0 bases, with 14 bases left between them. TCRdb independently ran MiXCR on the 5' RACE reads; one entry per CDR3 protein. Of about 170,000 distinct CDR3 sequences in the sample, approximately 6.2% are singletons; the top ten hold 2.9%. The receptor comes from a man between 18 and 35 years old who received the YFV17D yellow fever vaccine. Sample: CD4+ T cells sorted from PBMCs, taken on the day of the first yellow fever vaccination. The V and J genes are TRBV5-6 and TRBJ2-6; possibly TRBD1 for D (5 bases). CDR3 sequence: CASGARKVSGANVLTF. Here the CDR3 DNA reads TGTGCCAGCGGGGCACGGAAGGTCTCTGGGGCCAACGTCCTGACTTTC.